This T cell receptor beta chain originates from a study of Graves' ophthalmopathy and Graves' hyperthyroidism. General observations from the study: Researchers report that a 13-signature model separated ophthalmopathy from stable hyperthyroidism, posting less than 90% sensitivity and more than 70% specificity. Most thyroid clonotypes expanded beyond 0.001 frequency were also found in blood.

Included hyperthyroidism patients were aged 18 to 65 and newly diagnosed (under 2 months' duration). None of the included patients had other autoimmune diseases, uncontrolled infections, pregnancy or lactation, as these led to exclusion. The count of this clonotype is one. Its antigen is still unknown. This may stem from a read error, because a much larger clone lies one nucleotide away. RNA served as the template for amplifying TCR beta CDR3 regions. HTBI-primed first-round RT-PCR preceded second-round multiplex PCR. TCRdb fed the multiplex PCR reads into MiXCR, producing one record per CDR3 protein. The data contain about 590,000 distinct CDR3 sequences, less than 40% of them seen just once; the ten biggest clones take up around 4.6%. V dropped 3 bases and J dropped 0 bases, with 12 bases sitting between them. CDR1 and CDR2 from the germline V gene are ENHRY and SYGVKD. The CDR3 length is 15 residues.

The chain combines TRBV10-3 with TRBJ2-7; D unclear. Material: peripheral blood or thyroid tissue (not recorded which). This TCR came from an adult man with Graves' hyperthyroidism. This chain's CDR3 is CAISERSGISYEQYF. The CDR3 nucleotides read TGTGCCATCAGTGAAAGGTCAGGCATCTCCTACGAGCAGTACTTC.